A single sample gave rise to the 24 T cell receptor beta chains below, sequenced in a study of cytomegalovirus exposure and HLA in healthy donors. It was with 60 Vbeta and 13 Jbeta primers that the PCR ran. Sequencing was performed with immunoSEQ multiplex PCR; in TCRdb, only in-frame clones are kept and a portion is missing. In the table there are approximately 160,000 clones, 70% to 80% of which are singletons. What was sequenced was PBMCs. Every receptor here comes from a man aged 40-49 years in good health and CMV-seronegative.

This rearrangement joins TRBV7-9 to TRBJ1-1; the D gene is possibly TRBD1 (6 bases). CDR3 length equals 12 residues. Germline lookup yields CDR1 SEHNR and CDR2 FQNEAQ (reference sequence). V was cut by 3 bases and J by 7 bases, with 9 bases left in between. This CDR3 reads CASSLGASEAFF. The CDR3, as DNA: TGTGCCAGCAGCTTGGGGGCGAGTGAAGCTTTCTTT.

This clone was observed a few times. J is TRBJ2-2 and V is TRBV6-1, with D possibly being TRBD1 (6 bases). The CDR3 covers 14 residues. Germline lookup yields CDR1 MNHNS and CDR2 SASEGT. The V end lost 5 bases, the J end lost 8 bases, and 15 bases lay between the germline ends. The CDR3: CASSFTGLTGELFF. CDR3 sequence (DNA): TGTGCCAGCAGTTTCACAGGGTTAACGGGGGAGCTGTTTTTT.

This clone occurred a few times. The chain links TRBV11-3 to TRBJ1-3; D unclear. V gave up 1 base and J gave up 2 bases, with 12 bases separating them. The germline gives CDR1 SGHNT, CDR2 YENEEA. This CDR3 is built from 16 residues. The CDR3 region has the DNA TGTGCCAGCAGCTTAGTTCCCCCCACAACTGGAAACACCATATATTTT. It codes for CASSLVPPTTGNTIYF.

V usage is TRBV27 and J usage is TRBJ2-7, with a possible D match to TRBD1 (6 bases). Trimming cost V 3 bases and J 0 bases, with 9 bases left between them. The CDR3 spans 14 residues. Germline V gene data show CDR1 as MNHEY and CDR2 as SMNVEV (reference sequence). CDR3 loop: CASSFDRSSYEQYV. CDR3 nucleotides: TGTGCCAGCAGTTTCGACAGGAGCTCCTACGAGCAGTACGTC.

This chain connects TRBV5-1 to TRBJ2-5, with D maybe TRBD1 (6 bases). V gave up 4 bases and J gave up 2 bases, with 12 bases separating them. The V gene's germline CDR1 is SGHRS and CDR2 YFSETQ. The CDR3 spans 14 residues. The CDR3 reads CASSPRQEQETQYF. In nucleotides, the CDR3 is TGCGCCAGCAGCCCCCGACAGGAACAAGAGACCCAGTACTTC.

This chain connects TRBV7-9 to TRBJ1-2; perhaps TRBD1 as D (6 bases). The length of the CDR3 is 13 residues. The germline CDR1 and CDR2 sequences are SEHNR and FQNEAQ (reference sequence). Trimming took 3 bases from V and 4 from J, leaving 9 bases between them. The CDR3 DNA reads TGTGCCAGCAGCTTGGACAGTGGCTATGGCTACACCTTC. This codes for CASSLDSGYGYTF.

This clone was found a few times. V is TRBV11-2 and J is TRBJ2-7; TRBD2 might be the D (6 bases). Germline CDR1 is SGHAT and CDR2 is FQNNGV. The CDR3 spans 14 residues. V lost 6 bases and J 5 bases, leaving 17 bases between the germline ends. The CDR3 reads CASRPTGTPNEQYF. CDR3 sequence (DNA): TGTGCCAGCAGACCGACCGGGACTCCGAACGAGCAGTACTTC.

V is TRBV4-1 and J is TRBJ2-4; D possibly corresponds to TRBD2 (6 bases). V lost 1 base and J 3 bases, leaving 22 bases between the germline ends. Germline V lookup: CDR1 MGHRA, CDR2 YSYEKL. CDR3 size: 19 residues. The CDR3 loop reads CASSQAYRESFAGKNIQYF. CDR3 nucleotide sequence: TGCGCCAGCAGCCAAGCTTACCGGGAGAGCTTCGCCGGCAAAAACATTCAGTACTTC.

The rearrangement links TRBV7-3 to TRBJ2-1, with D hard to call. The germline CDR1 and CDR2 sequences are SGHTA and FQGTGA. Between the trimmed V and J ends, which lost 5 bases and 0 bases, there was a span of 8 bases. The CDR3 runs 14 residues. The DNA of the CDR3 is TGTGCCAGCAGCGTGTACAGCTCCTACAATGAGCAGTTCTTC. Its protein product is CASSVYSSYNEQFF.

V is TRBV6-1 and J is TRBJ1-1, with 7 bases lining up with TRBD1. The CDR3 loop spans 11 amino acids. Germline V gives CDR1 MNHNS, CDR2 SASEGT. The V segment lost 8 bases and the J segment 9 bases; nucleotides outside the gene matches: 6. CDR3 sequence reads: CASLRGGQAFF. DNA for the CDR3: TGTGCCAGCCTTCGAGGGGGCCAAGCTTTCTTT.

As to this clone: A junction end diverges from the germline sequence, so it may reflect a read error. The V and J genes are TRBV7-9 and TRBJ2-5, with TRBD2 matching 13 bases. There are 16 residues in the CDR3. Germline V lookup: CDR1 SEHNR, CDR2 FQNEAQ (reference sequence). The CDR3 loop reads CSSSLILAGGKETQYF. The CDR3 coding sequence is TGTTCCAGCAGCTTAATACTAGCGGGAGGGAAAGAGACCCAGTACTTC.

The V and J genes are TRBV7-6 and TRBJ1-5, with no clear D. This CDR3 region has 11 residues. Germline V gene sequence: CDR1 SGHVS, CDR2 FNYEAQ. CDR3: CAGSRDQPQHF. For the CDR3, the DNA is TGTGCTGGGTCGAGGGATCAGCCCCAGCATTTT. Together with reference TRBV7-6 and TRBJ1-5, the CDR3 gives the full variable domain: GAGVSQSPRYKVTKRGQDVALRCDPISGHVSLYWYRQALGQGPEFLTYFNYEAQQDKSGLPNDRFSAERPEGSISTLTIQRTEQRDSAMYRCAGSRDQPQHFGDGTRLSIL.

J is TRBJ2-3 and V is TRBV25-1; possible D gene TRBD1, 6 bases. Germline CDR1 MGHDK, CDR2 SYGVNS. V shed 2 bases and J shed 1 base, with 10 bases lying between them. The CDR3 runs to 15 residues. CDR3 in amino acids: CASSEGGSGTDTQYF. CDR3 nucleotide sequence: TGTGCCAGCAGTGAAGGGGGCAGCGGCACAGATACGCAGTATTTT.

The chain links TRBV20-1 to TRBJ1-1; no definite D call. The CDR3 totals 11 residues. CDR1 and CDR2 from the germline V gene are DFQATT and SNEGSKA (reference sequence). V lost 0 bases and J lost 12, with 11 bases in between. Here the CDR3 DNA reads TGCAGTGCTAGAGAGACGGGATGGACTTTCTTT. It is translated as CSARETGWTFF.

The chain carries TRBV5-1 and TRBJ1-5; possibly TRBD1 for D (6 bases). The CDR3 runs 15 residues. Trimming shortened V by 3 bases and J by 6 bases, and 16 bases separated the two germline ends. The germline CDR1 and CDR2 sequences are SGHRS and YFSETQ. In DNA, the CDR3 is TGCGCCAGCAGCTCAGGGGAAATCCCAGGTCAGCCCCAGCATTTT. Protein product: CASSSGEIPGQPQHF.

This clone was counted only a few times. This sequence joins TRBV5-6 and TRBJ2-5; 7 bases agree with TRBD2. J was trimmed by 5 bases and V by 4 bases; bases with no gene match: 8. Looked up from germline, CDR1 is SGHDT and CDR2 is YYEEEE. CDR3 length equals 14 residues. The CDR3 sequence is CASSGGGGMETQYF. As DNA, the CDR3 is TGTGCCAGCAGCGGGGGGGGAGGGATGGAGACCCAGTACTTC.

The rearrangement joins TRBV11-2 to TRBJ1-1, with TRBD1 as a possible D gene (6 bases). V was pared by 7 bases and J by 7 bases, with 13 bases between. The CDR3 sequence is 12 residues long. Germline loops: CDR1 SGHAT, CDR2 FQNNGV. CDR3 nucleotide sequence: TGTGCCAGCAACCCTGGGGGCATTGAAGCTTTCTTT. Translated, it gives CASNPGGIEAFF.

The V gene is TRBV27, the J gene TRBJ1-4; 7 bases fit TRBD1. This CDR3 comprises 13 residues. In germline, CDR1 is MNHEY, CDR2 SMNVEV (reference sequence). V gave up 6 bases and J gave up 7 bases; unmatched junction bases: 5. CDR3 amino acids: CASSDRAGEKLFF. The CDR3 DNA sequence: TGTGCCAGCAGCGACAGGGCTGGTGAAAAACTGTTTTTT.

With respect to this clone: At one of its ends the junction is not consistent with the germline gene, which may arise from a read error. This rearrangement joins TRBV7-9 to TRBJ2-2, with 12 bases fitting TRBD1. The V gene's germline CDR1 is SEHNR and CDR2 FQNEAQ (reference sequence). The CDR3 extends over 19 amino acids. The CDR3 here is CSSSQSTGTGGAHTGELFF. In DNA, the CDR3 is TGTTCCAGCAGCCAAAGCACCGGGACAGGGGGCGCCCACACCGGGGAGCTGTTTTTT.

CDR3 nucleotide sequence: TGCAGCGTCGATCGGGGGGAAGAGCAGTTCTTC. Protein: CSVDRGEEQFF. The rearrangement links TRBV29-1 to TRBJ2-1; 7 bases map to TRBD2. The V gene end was trimmed by 6 bases and the J gene end by 10 bases; junction bases not matched to a gene: 6. There are 11 residues in the CDR3. Germline values: CDR1 SQVTM, CDR2 ANQGSEA.

V is TRBV5-1 and J is TRBJ2-7; 7 bases map to TRBD1. After removal of 0 bases from V and 4 bases from J, the junction contained 4 bases not matched to a gene. Germline V gene lookup returns CDR1 SGHRS and CDR2 YFSETQ. The CDR3 totals 14 residues. The DNA for the CDR3 is TGCGCCAGCAGCTTGGAGGGACAGCCTTACGAGCAGTACGTC. It codes for CASSLEGQPYEQYV.

This clone was found a few times. This chain joins TRBV6-6 and TRBJ1-5; the D gene is possibly TRBD1 (6 bases). The germline V gene encodes CDR1 MNHNY and CDR2 SVGAGI (reference sequence). The CDR3 is made up of 13 amino acids. Trimming left V 0 bases short and J 7 bases short, with 7 bases between. Written as DNA, the CDR3 is TGTGCCAGCAGTTACTCAGACAGGCAGCCCCAGCATTTT. Amino acid sequence: CASSYSDRQPQHF.

The rearrangement uses TRBV5-1 and TRBJ1-1, with 8 bases matching TRBD1. Trimming at V came to 0 bases and at J to 11 bases, leaving 12 bases not matched to a gene. CDR1 SGHRS and CDR2 YFSETQ come from the germline V gene. The CDR3 has 15 residues. The CDR3 is CASSLDTTSTGGAFF. The CDR3 DNA sequence: TGCGCCAGCAGCTTGGATACCACCTCCACAGGGGGGGCTTTCTTT.

A word on this clone: A junction boundary mismatches the germline segment, possibly from a read error. This chain uses TRBV7-9 with TRBJ2-1; weak D call: TRBD1 (5 bases). The CDR3 sequence is 15 residues long. Germline V CDR1 and CDR2: SEHNR, FQNEAQ (reference sequence). The CDR3 protein is CSSSPQGSSYNEQFF. DNA of the CDR3: TGTTCCAGCAGCCCCCAGGGTAGCTCCTACAATGAGCAGTTCTTC.